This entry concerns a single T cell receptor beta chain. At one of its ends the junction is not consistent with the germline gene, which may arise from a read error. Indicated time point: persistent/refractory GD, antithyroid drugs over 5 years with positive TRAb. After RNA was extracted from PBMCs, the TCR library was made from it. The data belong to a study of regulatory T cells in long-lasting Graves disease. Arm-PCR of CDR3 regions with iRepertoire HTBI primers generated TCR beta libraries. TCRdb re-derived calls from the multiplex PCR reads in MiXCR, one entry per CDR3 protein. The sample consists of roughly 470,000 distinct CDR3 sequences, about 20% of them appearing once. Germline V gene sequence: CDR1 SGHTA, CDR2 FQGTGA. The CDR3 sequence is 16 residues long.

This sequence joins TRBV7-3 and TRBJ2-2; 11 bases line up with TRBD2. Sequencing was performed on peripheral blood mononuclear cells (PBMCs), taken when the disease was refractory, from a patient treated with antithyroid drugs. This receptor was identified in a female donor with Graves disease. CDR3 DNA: TGTGCCAGCAGCAATAGCGGGAGGGCGAACACCGGGGGGCTGTTTTTT. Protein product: CASSNSGRANTGGLFF.